Sequencing of this T cell receptor beta chain was carried out in a study of vaccination and CD4 T cells after COVID-19 (dated by TCRdb to 2022 to 2024). About the investigation overall: Every convalescent patient had a positive nasal swab PCR test for SARS-CoV-2, with mild disease in eight to ten patients and severe disease in one. Control cultures received a CEFX viral epitope pool as the positive control, an HIV-1 Nef peptide pool as the negative control, or no peptide. The convalescent cohort included six males and four females, with two Hispanic individuals, seven Caucasians, two Asians and one multiracial person. Participants received two doses of either the Pfizer-BioNTech BNT162b2 vaccine (n=8) or the Moderna mRNA-1273 vaccine (n=2). The cultures were stimulated with overlapping spike peptide pools from SARS-CoV-2 and from the common cold coronaviruses HCoV-NL63, HCoV-OC43 and HCoV-229E. Post-vaccine blood samples were taken a median of 72 days after the second vaccine dose, with a range of about 12 to 250 days. In around nine COVID-19 convalescent patients and several infection-naive healthy vaccine recipients, the spike-specific CD4+ TCR repertoire before mRNA vaccination was compared with the repertoire after mRNA vaccination. Post-COVID blood samples were collected from convalescent patients a median of around 100 days after diagnosis, with a range of about 30 to 161 days. Here is what the overall study found, with its caveats: The study included relatively few convalescent patients and did not analyze early timepoints after natural infection. In convalescent patients, a median around 89% of post-vaccine SARS-CoV-2-reactive clones were detected only after vaccination, suggesting vaccine-specific priming. Of the vaccine-specific clones in convalescent patients, 304 of 307, or nearly all, reacted only to SARS-CoV-2 spike and did not cross-react with common cold coronaviruses. The median count of SARS-CoV-2-reactive clonotypes went up from 21 after infection to 38 after vaccination, although the change was not significant.

The sample's treatment or condition label, in plain terms: 10-day PBMC culture with coronavirus spike peptide pools or control peptides (ViraFEST assay). The study used the ViraFEST assay, which expanded antigen-specific T cells with peptide pools and then identified expanded clonotypes by TCR sequencing. The convalescent patients' positive SARS-CoV-2 PCR tests fell between March and December 2020, which was before the Alpha, Beta and Delta variants emerged in the United States. Each well held 2.2 million or so PBMCs cultured with about 9.8 ug/ml peptide pools in IMDM containing around 4.5% human AB serum and around 10 IU/ml IL-2. Half of the culture medium was replaced with fresh IL-2-containing medium on days 3 and 7. Once the cells had been in culture for about 10 days, the EasySep CD4+ T cell isolation kit was used to isolate CD4+ T cells by negative selection. Ficoll-Paque Plus gradient centrifugation was used to isolate PBMCs from whole blood, and the isolated PBMCs were then either used fresh or cryopreserved at -140C. In general, triplicate wells were set up for every culture condition.

The library was obtained by PCR. TCR sequencing of DNA from cultured CD4+ T cells used the Oncomine TCR Beta short-read assay at the Johns Hopkins FTIC core. Genomic DNA was extracted from the cultured CD4+ T cells with the QIAamp micro DNA kit. Oncomine TCR Beta libraries made from cultured CD4+ T cells were pooled using unique dual indexes and sequenced on an Illumina iSeq 100. On the study's bioinformatics: Non-productive sequences were removed, and CDR3s not starting with C, not ending with F or W, or shorter than 7 amino acids were discarded. The MANAFEST web application identified antigen-specific clonotypes by comparing peptide-stimulated wells against reference wells and other culture wells. For a clone to be called positive, the clone needed an FDR below 0.05, an odds ratio above 5, and a productive frequency above 0.1% in at least two of three replicate wells. A clonotype counted as cross-reactive if it showed significant expansion both in the SARS-CoV-2 spike wells and in at least one common cold coronavirus spike condition. Similarity between CDR3 sequences was evaluated in R version 3.6.1 using Levenshtein distances (stringdist) and unrooted phylogenetic trees (ape). In-frame beta chains were kept once TCRdb had trimmed the public reads at Q25 with fastp and called clones with MiXCR. For every CDR3 protein sequence, its rows merge into one entry that carries the most common genes and DNA. For this entry, the V and J calls and clone size follow TCRdb and not the study's own pipeline. The sample data list around 19,000 distinct CDR3 sequences, and around 59% of these were observed just once. The ten largest clones take up around an eighth of the sample.

As concerns this clonotype: Its binding antigen is unknown. It has no much larger one-base neighbor in the sample; base qualities were not kept.

The CDR3 holds 12 amino acids from the cysteine to the phenylalanine. Kept here is only the CDR3 DNA, which spans 36 bases and is read in frame from base 1. The germline V gene sets CDR1 to SGHAT and CDR2 to FQNNGV. V is cut back by 6 bases and J by 2 bases, with 1 base in the junction unmatched. The receptor's source is a human donor who had recovered from COVID-19. Sequenced input: CD4+ T cells from blood, cultured in vitro. This chain is built from TRBV11-2 and TRBJ2-7, with TRBD1 matching 7 junction bases. The CDR3 reads CASRGQTYEQYF. The base sequence is TGTGCCAGCAGGGGACAGACCTACGAGCAGTACTTC.